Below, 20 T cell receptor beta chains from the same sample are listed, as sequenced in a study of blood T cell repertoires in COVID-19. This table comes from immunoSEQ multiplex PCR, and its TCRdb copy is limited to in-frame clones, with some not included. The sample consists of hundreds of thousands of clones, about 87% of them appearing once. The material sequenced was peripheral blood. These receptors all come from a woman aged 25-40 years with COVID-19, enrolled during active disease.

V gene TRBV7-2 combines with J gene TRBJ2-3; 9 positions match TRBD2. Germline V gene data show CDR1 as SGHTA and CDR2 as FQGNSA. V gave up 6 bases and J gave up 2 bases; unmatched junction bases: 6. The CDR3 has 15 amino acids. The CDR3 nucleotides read TGTGCCAGCAGAATAGCGGGGGTTTTCACAGATACGCAGTATTTT. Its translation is CASRIAGVFTDTQYF.

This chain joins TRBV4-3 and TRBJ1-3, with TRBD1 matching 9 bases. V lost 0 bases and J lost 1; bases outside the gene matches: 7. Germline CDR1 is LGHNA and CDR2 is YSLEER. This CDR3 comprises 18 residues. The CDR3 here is CASSQDIAGTGSGNTIYF. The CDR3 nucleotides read TGCGCCAGCAGCCAAGATATTGCCGGGACAGGGTCTGGAAACACCATATATTTT.

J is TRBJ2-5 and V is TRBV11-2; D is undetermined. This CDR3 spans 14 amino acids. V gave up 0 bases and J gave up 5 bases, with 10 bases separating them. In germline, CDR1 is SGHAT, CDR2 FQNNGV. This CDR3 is CASSLEGHVETQYF. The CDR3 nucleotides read TGTGCCAGCAGCTTAGAGGGCCACGTTGAGACCCAGTACTTC.

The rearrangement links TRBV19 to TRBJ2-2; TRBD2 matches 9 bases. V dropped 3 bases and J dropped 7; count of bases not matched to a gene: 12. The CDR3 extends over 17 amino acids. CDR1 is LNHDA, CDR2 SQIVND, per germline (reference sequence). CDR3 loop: CASSIPSSGIVGGELFF. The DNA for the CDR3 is TGTGCCAGTAGTATTCCGTCTAGCGGGATAGTGGGCGGGGAGCTGTTTTTT.

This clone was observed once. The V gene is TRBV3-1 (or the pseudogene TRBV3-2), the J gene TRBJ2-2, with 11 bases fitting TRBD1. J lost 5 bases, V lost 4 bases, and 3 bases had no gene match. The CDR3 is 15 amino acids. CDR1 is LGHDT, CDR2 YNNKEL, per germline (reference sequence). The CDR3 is CASSLGQGGTGELFF. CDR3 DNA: TGTGCCAGCAGCCTGGGACAGGGGGGAACCGGGGAGCTGTTTTTT.

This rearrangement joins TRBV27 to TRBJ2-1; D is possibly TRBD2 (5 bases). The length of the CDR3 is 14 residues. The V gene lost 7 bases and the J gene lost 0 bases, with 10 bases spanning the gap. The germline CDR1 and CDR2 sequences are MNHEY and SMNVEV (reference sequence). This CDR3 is CASKRSSSYNEQFF. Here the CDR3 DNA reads TGTGCCAGCAAGCGGAGCAGCTCCTACAATGAGCAGTTCTTC.

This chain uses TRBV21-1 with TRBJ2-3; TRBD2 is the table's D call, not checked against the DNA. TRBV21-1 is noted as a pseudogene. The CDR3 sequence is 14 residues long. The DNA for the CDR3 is TGTGCTCGGGGGCTAGCGGGAGCCGCAGATACGCAGTATTTT. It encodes CARGLAGAADTQYF.

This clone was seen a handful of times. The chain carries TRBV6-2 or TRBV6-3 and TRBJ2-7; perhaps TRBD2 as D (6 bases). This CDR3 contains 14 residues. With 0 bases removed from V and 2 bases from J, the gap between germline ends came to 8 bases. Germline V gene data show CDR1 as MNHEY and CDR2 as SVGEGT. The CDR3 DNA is TGTGCCAGCAGTTACTCGACGGGGGCCTACGAGCAGTACGTC. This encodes CASSYSTGAYEQYV.

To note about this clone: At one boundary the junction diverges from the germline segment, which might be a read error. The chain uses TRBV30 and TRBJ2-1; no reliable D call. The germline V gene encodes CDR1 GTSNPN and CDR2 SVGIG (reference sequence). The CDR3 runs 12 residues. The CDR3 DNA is TGTGCCTGGAGCCACTCACAGATCCGGCACGTCTTC. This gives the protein CAWSHSQIRHVF.

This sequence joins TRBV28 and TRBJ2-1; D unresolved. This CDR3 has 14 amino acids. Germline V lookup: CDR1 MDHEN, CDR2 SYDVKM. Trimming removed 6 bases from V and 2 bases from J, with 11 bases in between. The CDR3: CASRFDFTYNEQFF. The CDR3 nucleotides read TGTGCCAGCAGATTTGACTTCACCTACAATGAGCAGTTCTTC.

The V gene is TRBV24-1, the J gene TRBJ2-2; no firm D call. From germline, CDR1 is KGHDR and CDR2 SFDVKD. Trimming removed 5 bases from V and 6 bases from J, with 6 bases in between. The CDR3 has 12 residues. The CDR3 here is CATSVTAGELFF. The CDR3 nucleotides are TGTGCCACCAGTGTCACAGCCGGGGAGCTGTTTTTT.

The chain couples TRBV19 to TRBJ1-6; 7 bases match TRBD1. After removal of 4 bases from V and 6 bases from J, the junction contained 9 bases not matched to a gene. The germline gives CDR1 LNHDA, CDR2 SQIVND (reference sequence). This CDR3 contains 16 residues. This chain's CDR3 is CASSKLTGDFNSPLHF. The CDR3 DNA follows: TGTGCCAGTAGTAAATTAACAGGGGACTTTAATTCACCCCTCCACTTT.

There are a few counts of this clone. CDR3 sequence: CASSDREEGPQHF. CDR3 DNA sequence: TGTGCCAGCAGCGACAGGGAGGAGGGGCCCCAGCATTTT. J is TRBJ1-5 and V is TRBV6-4; 7 bases agree with TRBD1. CDR1 MRHNA and CDR2 SNTAGT come from the germline V gene. V was pared by 6 bases and J by 9 bases, with 8 bases of the junction left unmatched. The CDR3 extends over 13 amino acids.

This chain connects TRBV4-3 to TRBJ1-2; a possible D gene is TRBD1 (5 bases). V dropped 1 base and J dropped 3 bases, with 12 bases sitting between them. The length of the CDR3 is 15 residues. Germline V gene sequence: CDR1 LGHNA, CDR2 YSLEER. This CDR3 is CASSQGSTGYYGYTF. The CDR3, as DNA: TGCGCCAGCAGCCAAGGCTCTACAGGATACTATGGCTACACCTTC.

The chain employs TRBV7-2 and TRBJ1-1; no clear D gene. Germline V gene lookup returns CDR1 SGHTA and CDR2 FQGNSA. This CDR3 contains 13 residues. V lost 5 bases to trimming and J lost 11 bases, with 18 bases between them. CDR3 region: CASSARTHPEAFF. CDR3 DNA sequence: TGTGCCAGCAGCGCGCGCACGCACCCGGAGGCTTTCTTT. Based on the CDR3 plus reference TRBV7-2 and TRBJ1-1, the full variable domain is GAGVSQSPSNKVTEKGKDVELRCDPISGHTALYWYRQSLGQGLEFLIYFQGNSAPDKSGLPSDRFSAERTGGSVSTLTIQRTQQEDSAVYLCASSARTHPEAFFGQGTRLTVV.

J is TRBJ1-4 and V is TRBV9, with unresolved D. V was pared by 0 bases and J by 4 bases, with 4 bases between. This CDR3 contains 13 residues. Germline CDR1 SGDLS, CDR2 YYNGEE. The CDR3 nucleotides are TGTGCCAGCAGCGTAGACAGTAATGAAAAACTGTTTTTT. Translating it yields CASSVDSNEKLFF.

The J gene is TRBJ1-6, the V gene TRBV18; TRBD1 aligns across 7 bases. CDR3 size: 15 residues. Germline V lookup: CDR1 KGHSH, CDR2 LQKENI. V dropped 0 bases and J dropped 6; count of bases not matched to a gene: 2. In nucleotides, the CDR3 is TGTGCCAGCTCACCACCCGGGACAGCTAATTCACCCCTCCACTTT. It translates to CASSPPGTANSPLHF.

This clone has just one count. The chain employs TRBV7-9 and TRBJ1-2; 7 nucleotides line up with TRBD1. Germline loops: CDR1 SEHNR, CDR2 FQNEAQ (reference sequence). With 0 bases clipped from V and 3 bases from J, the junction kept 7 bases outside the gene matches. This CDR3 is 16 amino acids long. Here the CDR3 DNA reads TGTGCCAGCAGCTTAGCACAGGGGTCACCTCACTATGGCTACACCTTC. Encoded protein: CASSLAQGSPHYGYTF.

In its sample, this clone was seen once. In DNA form, the CDR3 reads TGTGCCAGCTCACCGACCCGGGCGGGGAATCAGCCCCAGCATTTT. Translation: CASSPTRAGNQPQHF. The gene calls are TRBV18 and TRBJ1-5; D not certain. The V and J ends lost 3 bases and 4 bases respectively, with 13 bases between them. From germline, CDR1 is KGHSH and CDR2 LQKENI. The CDR3 spans 15 residues.

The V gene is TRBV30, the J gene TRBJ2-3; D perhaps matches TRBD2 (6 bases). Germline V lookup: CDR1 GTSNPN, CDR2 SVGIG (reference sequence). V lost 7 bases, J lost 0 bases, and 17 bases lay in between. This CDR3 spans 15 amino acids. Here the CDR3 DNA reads TGTGCCTACCGACTAGGACGATCTAGCACAGATACGCAGTATTTT. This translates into CAYRLGRSSTDTQYF.